The source of this T cell receptor (beta chain) is a study of T cell changes during pregnancy in multiple sclerosis. The data were produced by immunoSEQ multiplex PCR, yet TCRdb's version contains in-frame clones alone and is incomplete. The profile shows 60,000 to 75,000 clones, just over 90% of them singletons. Germline CDR1 is SGHRS and CDR2 is YFSETQ. Germline trimming cut 4 bases from V and 4 bases from J; bases unmatched to any gene: 10. This CDR3 is built from 16 residues. The V gene is TRBV5-1, the J gene TRBJ2-5; 10 bases fit TRBD2. This TCR came from a female donor with multiple sclerosis, enrolled in a pregnancy study. The sequences come from peripheral blood, collected in the third trimester of pregnancy. The DNA for the CDR3 is TGCGCCAGCAGCCCAGATCCGGGACTAGCGTCAGAGACCCAGTACTTC. This sequence encodes CASSPDPGLASETQYF.